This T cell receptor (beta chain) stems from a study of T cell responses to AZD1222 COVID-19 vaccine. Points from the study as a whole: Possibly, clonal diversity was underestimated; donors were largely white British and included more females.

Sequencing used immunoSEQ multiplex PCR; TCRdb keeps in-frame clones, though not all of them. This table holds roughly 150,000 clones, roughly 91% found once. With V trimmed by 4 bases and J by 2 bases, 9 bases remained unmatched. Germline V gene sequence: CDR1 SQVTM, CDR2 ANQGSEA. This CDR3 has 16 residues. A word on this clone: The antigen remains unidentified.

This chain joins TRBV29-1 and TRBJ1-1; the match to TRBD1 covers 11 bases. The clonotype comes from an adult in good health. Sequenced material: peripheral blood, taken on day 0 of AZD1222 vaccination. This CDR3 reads CSVGIGQGAYNTEAFF. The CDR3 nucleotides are TGCAGCGTTGGGATAGGACAGGGGGCTTATAACACTGAAGCTTTCTTT.